The text below deals with one T cell receptor beta chain. No antigen is known for it. The data belong to a study of Ad26.COV2.S vaccination and SARS-CoV-2 variants. Findings and limits, study-wide: Total T cell responses were possibly underestimated by TCR breadth and depth analyses.

The ends were cut back, 8 bases at V and 4 bases at J, with 14 bases in the middle. CDR1 is MNHNY, CDR2 SVGAGI, per germline (reference sequence). This CDR3 contains 13 residues. Libraries were prepared by immunoSEQ multiplex PCR; TCRdb keeps only in-frame clonotypes and omits some of them. The sample lists approximately 340,000 clones; roughly nine tenths were seen once. The sample was peripheral blood, taken after recovery from COVID-19. This clonotype originated in a human donor who had recovered from COVID-19. The gene calls are TRBV6-6 and TRBJ2-5, with a tentative D call TRBD2 (6 bases). The CDR3 sequence is CASLAGRGETQYF. The CDR3 region has the DNA TGTGCCAGCCTGGCGGGACGGGGAGAGACCCAGTACTTC.